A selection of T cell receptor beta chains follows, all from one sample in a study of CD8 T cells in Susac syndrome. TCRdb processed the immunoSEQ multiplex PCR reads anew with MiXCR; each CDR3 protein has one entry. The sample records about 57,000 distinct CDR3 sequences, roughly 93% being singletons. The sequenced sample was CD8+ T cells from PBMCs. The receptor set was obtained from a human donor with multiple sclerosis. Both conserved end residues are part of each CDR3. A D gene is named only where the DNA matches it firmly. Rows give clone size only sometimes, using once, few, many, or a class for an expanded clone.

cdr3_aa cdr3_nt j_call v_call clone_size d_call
CASGPWEPGGTLNQPQHF TGTGCTAGTGGTCCATGGGAGCCAGGGGGTACTCTTAATCAGCCCCAGCATTTT TRBJ1-5 TRBV12-5 . TRBD1
CASSLRGPQNEQYF TGTGCCAGCAGCTTGCGGGGACCGCAAAACGAGCAGTACTTC TRBJ2-7 TRBV5-6 . .
CASRSGADTQYF TGTGCCAGTAGGTCAGGGGCAGATACGCAGTATTTT TRBJ2-3 TRBV19 few .
CASSDRTLDTQYF TGTGCCAGTAGCGATAGGACGCTAGATACGCAGTATTTT TRBJ2-3 TRBV19 . .
CASSLSGTGAAGHTDTQYF TGTGCCAGCAGCCTGTCCGGGACAGGGGCCGCTGGCCACACAGATACGCAGTATTTT TRBJ2-3 TRBV3-1 . TRBD1
CASSNDDSSNQPQHF TGTGCCAGCAGCAACGACGACAGTAGCAATCAGCCCCAGCATTTT TRBJ1-5 TRBV7-9 few .
CASSLGAATINQPQHF TGCGCCAGCAGCTTGGGGGCAGCGACGATCAATCAGCCCCAGCATTTT TRBJ1-5 TRBV5-1 . .
CASSLARSNGYTF TGTGCCAGCAGCTTAGCGCGCAGCAATGGCTACACCTTC TRBJ1-2 TRBV7-9 . .
CASSSTGDYEQYF TGTGCCAGCAGCTCGACAGGGGACTACGAGCAGTACTTC TRBJ2-7 TRBV7-9 few TRBD1
CASSFGAGLTYEQYF TGTGCCAGCAGCTTCGGGGCAGGGCTCACCTACGAGCAGTACTTC TRBJ2-7 TRBV7-9 . .
CASAGVITDTQYF TGTGCCAGCGCGGGAGTCATCACAGATACGCAGTATTTT TRBJ2-3 TRBV7-2 . TRBD2
CASSFPEGEVDSPLHF TGTGCCAGCAGTTTCCCCGAAGGGGAGGTGGATTCACCCCTCCACTTT TRBJ1-6 TRBV12-3/TRBV12-4 once .
CASSLGLEGPNTGELFF TGTGCCAGCAGCTTGGGTCTTGAGGGGCCGAACACCGGGGAGCTGTTTTTT TRBJ2-2 TRBV11-2 . .
CASSVLLNTGELFF TGTGCCAGCAGTGTACTCCTGAACACCGGGGAGCTGTTTTTT TRBJ2-2 TRBV6-5 . .
CASSESLLSGVYNEQFF TGCGCCAGCAGTGAGTCGTTACTAAGCGGGGTCTACAATGAGCAGTTCTTC TRBJ2-1 TRBV10-1 . TRBD2
CASSSGNQPQHF TGTGCCAGCAGTTCAGGGAATCAGCCCCAGCATTTT TRBJ1-5 TRBV28 few .
CASSYSGLGGLSVF TGTGCCAGCAGTTACTCGGGGCTGGGGGGGCTTTCGGTCTTT TRBJ1-1 TRBV6-5 . .
CASSVAGTANEKLFF TGTGCCAGCAGCGTAGCGGGGACAGCTAATGAAAAACTGTTTTTT TRBJ1-4 TRBV9 . TRBD1
CASSLGGRANQPQHF TGTGCCAGCAGCCTCGGAGGCAGGGCGAATCAGCCCCAGCATTTT TRBJ1-5 TRBV16 . .
CASSREGTGVTEAFF TGTGCCAGCAGCCGAGAAGGGACAGGGGTCACTGAAGCTTTCTTT TRBJ1-1 TRBV7-9 . TRBD1
CASSYANWNYGYTF TGTGCCAGCAGTTACGCGAATTGGAACTATGGCTACACCTTC TRBJ1-2 TRBV6-2/TRBV6-3 . .
CSARFGTGGDTQYF TGCAGTGCTAGGTTCGGGACAGGGGGAGATACGCAGTATTTT TRBJ2-3 TRBV20-1 . TRBD1
CASSLLTGARDGYTF TGTGCCAGCAGCTTATTGACAGGGGCCCGGGATGGCTACACCTTC TRBJ1-2 TRBV7-9 . TRBD1
CASSLDWLATPQETQYF TGTGCCAGCAGCTTAGATTGGCTAGCGACTCCCCAAGAGACCCAGTACTTC TRBJ2-5 TRBV11-2 . .
CASSERGGDSNQPQHF TGTGCCAGCAGTGAGAGGGGGGGAGATAGCAATCAGCCCCAGCATTTT TRBJ1-5 TRBV6-4 . .
CASNPLNGEAFF TGTGCCAGCAACCCTTTAAACGGTGAAGCTTTCTTT TRBJ1-1 TRBV6-2/TRBV6-3 . .
CASTPSRNVGYGYTF TGTGCCAGCACCCCGTCTCGAAACGTCGGCTATGGCTACACCTTC TRBJ1-2 TRBV2 . .
CASSPTGAPNEQFF TGTGCCAGCAGCCCAACAGGTGCCCCCAATGAGCAGTTCTTC TRBJ2-1 TRBV7-3 . .
CATSSAISSDEQYF TGTGCCACCAGTTCGGCCATTTCGTCCGACGAGCAGTACTTC TRBJ2-7 TRBV15 . .
CAWTLQGDEQYF TGTGCCTGGACCTTACAGGGGGACGAGCAGTACTTC TRBJ2-7 TRBV30 . TRBD1
CASSPIVRPGAGYTF TGTGCCAGCAGCCCGATCGTACGGCCGGGTGCTGGCTACACCTTC TRBJ1-2 TRBV27 . .
CASSELDSYTEAFF TGTGCCAGCAGTGAGTTGGACAGCTACACTGAAGCTTTCTTT TRBJ1-1 TRBV6-1 . .
CASSLQAEAFF TGTGCCAGCAGCTTACAGGCTGAAGCTTTCTTT TRBJ1-1 TRBV3-1 . .
CASSPSVAGGQETQYF TGTGCCAGCAGTCCTAGCGTAGCGGGAGGTCAAGAGACCCAGTACTTC TRBJ2-5 TRBV2 . TRBD2
CASSQDITAGELFF TGCGCCAGCAGCCAAGATATCACCGCCGGGGAGCTGTTTTTT TRBJ2-2 TRBV4-1 once .
CASSPVLTYSYEQYF TGTGCCAGCAGTCCGGTCCTGACATACTCCTACGAGCAGTACTTC TRBJ2-7 TRBV27 . .
CASSDLPEAFF TGCGCCAGCAGTGACCTCCCAGAAGCTTTCTTT TRBJ1-1 TRBV10-2 . .
CASTPWGASNTEAFF TGCGCCAGCACCCCTTGGGGCGCGAGTAACACTGAAGCTTTCTTT TRBJ1-1 TRBV5-1 . .
CASSERLWGKGTEAFF TGTGCCAGCAGTGAAAGATTGTGGGGGAAGGGGACTGAAGCTTTCTTT TRBJ1-1 TRBV6-1 . .
CATSRDSSAPGYTF TGTGCCACCAGCAGAGATAGCAGTGCCCCTGGCTACACCTTC TRBJ1-2 TRBV15 . .
CASSDVRTGLGNTEAFF TGTGCCAGCAGCGACGTGAGGACAGGGCTGGGGAACACTGAAGCTTTCTTT TRBJ1-1 TRBV7-8 . TRBD1
CASSETGSHQPQHF TGTGCCAGCAGTGAGACAGGGAGCCATCAGCCCCAGCATTTT TRBJ1-5 TRBV25-1 . TRBD1
CSASLTLGYTF TGCAGTGCTAGTCTAACATTGGGCTACACCTTC TRBJ1-2 TRBV20-1 . .
CASSPYGAKQPQHF TGTGCCAGCAGCCCCTATGGGGCCAAACAGCCCCAGCATTTT TRBJ1-5 TRBV28 . .
CSVRAVVGNEQFF TGCAGCGTGCGAGCTGTAGTCGGCAATGAGCAGTTCTTC TRBJ2-1 TRBV29-1 few .
CASSLFSTLGANVLTF TGTGCCAGCAGCTTATTTTCCACCCTAGGGGCCAACGTCCTGACTTTC TRBJ2-6 TRBV7-9 . .
CSVEGDGWYQETQYF TGCAGCGTTGAAGGTGACGGTTGGTACCAAGAGACCCAGTACTTC TRBJ2-5 TRBV29-1 . .
CASSYFGGVEQYF TGTGCCAGCAGTTATTTCGGAGGGGTCGAGCAGTACTTC TRBJ2-7 TRBV6-5 . .
CASKELSGSNQPQHF TGTGCCAGCAAAGAGTTATCGGGGTCGAATCAGCCCCAGCATTTT TRBJ1-5 TRBV27 . .
CSARELTGGNYGYTF TGCAGTGCTAGAGAACTGACAGGGGGCAACTATGGCTACACCTTC TRBJ1-2 TRBV20-1 . TRBD1
CASSFPTGRDEQFF TGTGCCAGCAGCTTCCCGACAGGGAGAGATGAGCAGTTCTTC TRBJ2-1 TRBV11-2 . TRBD1
CASRPRDRASTDTQYF TGTGCCAGCAGGCCCCGGGACAGAGCTAGCACAGATACGCAGTATTTT TRBJ2-3 TRBV28 . TRBD1
CATSRDKAGNYGYTF TGTGCCACCAGCAGAGATAAGGCAGGGAACTATGGCTACACCTTC TRBJ1-2 TRBV15 . .
CASSLQGDVFNEQFF TGTGCCAGCAGCTTACAAGGGGATGTCTTCAATGAGCAGTTCTTC TRBJ2-1 TRBV7-9 . .